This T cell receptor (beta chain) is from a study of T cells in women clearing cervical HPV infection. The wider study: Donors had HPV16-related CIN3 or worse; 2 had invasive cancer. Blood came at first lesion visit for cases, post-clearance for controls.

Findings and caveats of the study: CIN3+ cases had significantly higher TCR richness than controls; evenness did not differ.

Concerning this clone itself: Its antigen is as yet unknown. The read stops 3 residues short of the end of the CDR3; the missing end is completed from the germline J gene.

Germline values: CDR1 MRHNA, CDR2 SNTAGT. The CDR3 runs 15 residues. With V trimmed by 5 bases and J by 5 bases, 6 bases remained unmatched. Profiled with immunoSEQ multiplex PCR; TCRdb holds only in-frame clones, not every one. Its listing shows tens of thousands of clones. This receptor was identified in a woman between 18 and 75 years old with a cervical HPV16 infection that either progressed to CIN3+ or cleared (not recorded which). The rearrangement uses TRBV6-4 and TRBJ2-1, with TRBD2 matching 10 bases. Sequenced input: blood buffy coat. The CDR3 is CASSLAGEGNNEQFF. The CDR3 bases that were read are TGTGCCAGCAGTCTAGCGGGGGAGGGCAACAATGAG.